This T cell receptor (beta chain) is from a study of T cell repertoires in cytomegalovirus infection. Study observations and caveats: Dominating the ex vivo response were HLA-C-restricted CMV-specific TCR beta clonotypes.

This clonotype is a singleton in its sample. Its antigen is not identified. The ends were cut back, 0 bases at V and 10 bases at J, with 10 bases in the middle. The CDR3 extends over 14 amino acids. Germline V CDR1 and CDR2: MNHEY, SMNVEV (reference sequence). TCRdb fed the reads into MiXCR, producing one record per CDR3 protein. This sample has 740,000 or so distinct CDR3 sequences, with 35% found just once. This TCR came from a human donor in good health (CMV status not recorded). Some clones in this sample may be carry-over from other donors' samples. The chain carries TRBV27 and TRBJ1-6, with D unclear. Sequenced sample: PBMCs. The CDR3 spells CASSLSFRVSPLHF. The CDR3 DNA sequence: TGTGCCAGCAGTTTATCATTCCGGGTATCACCCCTCCACTTT.